The next 8 T cell receptor beta chains were all read from a single sample in a study of blood T cell repertoires in COVID-19. Data came from immunoSEQ multiplex PCR; TCRdb stores just in-frame clones and leaves some out. In the table there are some 490,000 clones, about 88% of which are singletons. Sequencing input: PBMCs or T cells enriched from blood (not recorded which). These receptors originate from a woman aged 60-70 years who had recovered from COVID-19.

The rearrangement uses TRBV12-3 or TRBV12-4 and TRBJ1-5, with D possibly TRBD1 on 5 matching bases. This CDR3 comprises 13 residues. With 7 bases removed from V and 4 bases from J, the gap between germline ends came to 11 bases. The CDR3 here is CASKLDSNQPQHF. DNA of the CDR3: TGTGCCAGCAAACTCGACAGTAATCAGCCCCAGCATTTT.

The chain has TRBV18 and TRBJ1-1, with 9 nucleotides matching TRBD1. V was clipped by 3 bases and J by 6 bases; unmatched bases: 5. The CDR3 consists of 14 residues. Germline assignment: CDR1 KGHSH and CDR2 LQKENI. CDR3 residues: CASSPGTGRSEAFF. The CDR3 DNA follows: TGTGCCAGCTCACCGGGGACAGGGAGGTCTGAAGCTTTCTTT.

This rearrangement joins TRBV7-6 to TRBJ2-7, with 7 positions matching TRBD1. The ends lost 5 bases at V and 1 base at J; junction bases unmatched: 2. This CDR3 is 13 amino acids long. CDR1 and CDR2 from the germline V gene are SGHVS and FNYEAQ. CDR3 loop: CASSPGQSYEQYF. In nucleotides, the CDR3 is TGTGCCAGCAGCCCGGGACAGTCCTACGAGCAGTACTTC.

The rearrangement links TRBV15 to TRBJ1-2, with 9 nucleotides matching TRBD1. The CDR3 extends over 13 amino acids. From germline, CDR1 is LNHNV and CDR2 YYDKDF (reference sequence). V shed 9 bases, J shed 4 bases, and the junction held 6 bases outside the gene matches. The CDR3 nucleotides read TGTGCCACACAGGGGGCAAATCGCTATGGCTACACCTTC. Translation gives CATQGANRYGYTF.

The chain links TRBV5-6 to TRBJ2-3; tentative D call: TRBD2 (5 bases). There are 13 residues in the CDR3. Trimming took 6 bases from V and 5 from J, leaving 13 bases between them. The germline CDR1 and CDR2 sequences are SGHDT and YYEEEE. CDR3 region: CASTGLLLDTQYF. CDR3 nucleotides: TGTGCCAGCACCGGACTCCTACTAGATACGCAGTATTTT.

This clone was counted a few times. The V call is TRBV5-4, the J call TRBJ2-7; 10 positions match TRBD1. Germline values: CDR1 SGHNT, CDR2 YYREEE (reference sequence). This CDR3 region has 17 residues. J gave up 7 bases and V 4 bases, and 17 bases lay outside the gene matches. The CDR3 coding sequence is TGTGCCAGCAGCCGTCGTTACTCCGGGACAGGGGAGGGTGAGCAGTACTTC. This sequence encodes CASSRRYSGTGEGEQYF.

V is TRBV4-1 and J is TRBJ2-1; D remains ambiguous. The CDR3 length is 14 residues. In germline, CDR1 is MGHRA, CDR2 YSYEKL. The ends were cut back, 0 bases at V and 8 bases at J, with 11 bases in the middle. The DNA of the CDR3 is TGCGCCAGCAGCCAAGAACCCAATCGCGATGAGCAGTTCTTC. Protein product: CASSQEPNRDEQFF.

The chain combines TRBV2 with TRBJ1-6, with a weak D call TRBD1 (6 bases). Per the germline V gene, CDR1 is SNHLY and CDR2 is FYNNEI. The germline V and J ends were trimmed by 1 base and 9 bases, with 19 bases remaining between them. The CDR3 runs 17 residues. CDR3 DNA: TGTGCCAGCAGTGAAGGGTGGACAGCACCTTTCACTTCACCCCTCCACTTT. Translated: CASSEGWTAPFTSPLHF.